This entry lists 19 T cell receptor beta chains sequenced from one sample in a study of T cells in Graves' hyperthyroidism and ophthalmopathy. What was amplified from RNA transcripts were TCR beta CDR3 regions. When the TCR CDR3 underwent first-round RT-PCR, the HTBI primer set was used. TCRdb reprocessed the multiplex PCR reads via MiXCR and lists one record per CDR3 protein. The sample comprises around 420,000 distinct CDR3 sequences, 15% to 19% of which are singletons, and roughly 8% rests with the top ten. The specimen sequenced was blood. The receptors derive from a woman under 30 with Graves' hyperthyroidism.

This clonotype occurred a few times. The V call is TRBV7-8, the J call TRBJ2-7; D gene ambiguous. The V end lost 0 bases, the J end lost 3 bases, and 9 bases lay between the germline ends. This CDR3 comprises 14 residues. Germline values: CDR1 SGHVS, CDR2 FQNEAQ. CDR3 nucleotide sequence: TGTGCCAGCAGCTTAGCTTGGCCAGACTACGAGCAGTACTTC. This translates into CASSLAWPDYEQYF.

This clonotype showed up just a few times. This sequence joins TRBV19 and TRBJ2-3, with 11 bases fitting TRBD2. CDR3 length: 15 amino acids. Germline CDR1 and CDR2: LNHDA and SQIVND (reference sequence). The ends lost 5 bases at V and 7 bases at J; junction bases unmatched: 8. CDR3 amino acids: CASSALAGGPYTQYF. The CDR3 DNA follows: TGTGCCAGTAGTGCCCTAGCGGGAGGACCTTATACGCAGTATTTT.

This clonotype was recorded at least ten times. The chain recombines TRBV3-1 with TRBJ2-1, with 11 bases lining up with TRBD2. This CDR3 contains 16 residues. Germline V gene lookup returns CDR1 LGHDT and CDR2 YNNKEL (reference sequence). V dropped 0 bases and J dropped 7; count of bases not matched to a gene: 5. The CDR3 here is CASSQDRTSGLNEQFF. The CDR3 nucleotides are TGTGCCAGCAGCCAAGATAGGACTAGCGGGCTGAATGAGCAGTTCTTC.

This clonotype was detected ten times or more. The genes are TRBV7-9 and TRBJ2-5; TRBD2 matches at 7 bases. Per germline, CDR1 SEHNR and CDR2 FQNEAQ (reference sequence). V dropped 2 bases and J dropped 4; count of bases not matched to a gene: 7. This CDR3 region has 15 residues. CDR3 region: CASSLLGGSLETQYF. CDR3 DNA sequence: TGTGCCAGCAGCTTACTCGGCGGGAGCTTAGAGACCCAGTACTTC.

This clonotype was observed at least ten times. The chain links TRBV7-2 to TRBJ2-1; 7 positions agree with TRBD1. The CDR3 length is 14 residues. Germline V lookup: CDR1 SGHTA, CDR2 FQGNSA. V lost 5 bases and J lost 9; bases outside the gene matches: 10. CDR3: CASSLHPGGGEQFF. For the CDR3, the DNA is TGTGCCAGCAGCCTTCACCCAGGGGGTGGTGAGCAGTTCTTC.

This clonotype was counted at least ten times. The chain links TRBV28 to TRBJ1-5; D ambiguous. The ends were cut back, 7 bases at V and 3 bases at J, with 7 bases in the middle. This CDR3 contains 12 residues. Germline V gene lookup returns CDR1 MDHEN and CDR2 SYDVKM. CDR3 coding DNA: TGTGCCAGCAAAACGGCCAATCAGCCCCAGCATTTT. Residues: CASKTANQPQHF.

V gene TRBV6-1 combines with J gene TRBJ1-5; D unclear. The V gene's germline CDR1 is MNHNS and CDR2 SASEGT. With 5 bases removed from V and 1 base from J, the gap between germline ends came to 12 bases. The CDR3 is 15 residues long. The CDR3 nucleotides are TGTGCCAGCAGTCTGGACTCACGGAGCAATCAGCCCCAGCATTTT. It yields the protein CASSLDSRSNQPQHF.

This clonotype was seen repeatedly, ten times or more. V usage is TRBV5-1 and J usage is TRBJ1-4; D is unresolved. Germline V gene sequence: CDR1 SGHRS, CDR2 YFSETQ. The V end lost 0 bases, the J end lost 4 bases, and 13 bases lay between the germline ends. The CDR3 is 16 amino acids. CDR3 protein: CASSLEGKGLNEKLFF. In DNA, the CDR3 is TGCGCCAGCAGCTTGGAGGGCAAGGGCCTTAATGAAAAACTGTTTTTT.

This clonotype was detected ten times or more. The rearrangement links TRBV18 to TRBJ2-7; TRBD1 agrees at 9 bases. CDR1 is KGHSH and CDR2 is LQKENI in the germline V gene. The V and J ends lost 3 bases and 4 bases, in that order; junction bases with no gene match: 4. This CDR3 is 14 amino acids long. The chain's CDR3 is CASSPRQGVYEQYF. As DNA, the CDR3 is TGTGCCAGCTCACCTCGACAGGGGGTGTACGAGCAGTACTTC.

This clonotype was seen only a few times. The chain links TRBV20-1 to TRBJ1-3; TRBD1 is a possible D gene (5 bases). Germline CDR1 is DFQATT and CDR2 is SNEGSKA (reference sequence). The CDR3 has 16 residues. V lost 3 bases and J lost 0, with 15 bases in between. DNA for the CDR3: TGCAGTGCTAGCGACGGGACGGATTACTCTGGAAACACCATATATTTT. Residues: CSASDGTDYSGNTIYF.

This clonotype was counted only a few times. V and J are TRBV20-1 and TRBJ1-2; no firm D call. Germline-derived CDR1 and CDR2 are DFQATT and SNEGSKA (reference sequence). CDR3 length: 11 amino acids. Trimming shortened V by 6 bases and J by 6 bases, and 11 bases separated the two germline ends. The CDR3 DNA is TGCAGTGCGGCCATGAAGGATGGCTACACCTTC. The encoded protein is CSAAMKDGYTF.

This clonotype was seen only a few times. This chain connects TRBV20-1 to TRBJ1-5; perhaps TRBD1 as D (6 bases). V was clipped by 2 bases and J by 4 bases, with 15 bases between them. Germline V gene lookup returns CDR1 DFQATT and CDR2 SNEGSKA (reference sequence). The CDR3 spans 15 residues. The CDR3 reads CSARKGGIANQPQHF. In DNA form, the CDR3 reads TGCAGTGCTAGAAAGGGGGGCATAGCGAATCAGCCCCAGCATTTT.

This clonotype appeared a few times. The rearrangement links TRBV10-3 to TRBJ1-2; 7 bases map to TRBD1. V shed 8 bases, J shed 4 bases, and the junction held 13 bases outside the gene matches. The germline CDR1 and CDR2 sequences are ENHRY and SYGVKD. The CDR3 is 15 residues long. The CDR3, as DNA: TGTGCCATCTCCCTAGGTGGGACAGACGCCTATGGCTACACCTTC. Translated, it gives CAISLGGTDAYGYTF.

This clonotype was found a few times. The chain has TRBV9 and TRBJ2-1; TRBD2 aligns across 7 bases. Losses at the gene ends were 3 bases for V and 2 bases for J; bases not matched to a gene: 8. In germline, CDR1 is SGDLS, CDR2 YYNGEE. The CDR3 is 16 residues long. The CDR3 DNA reads as TGTGCCAGCAGCGCCTTTACGGGGGGTCCCTACAATGAGCAGTTCTTC. Translation gives CASSAFTGGPYNEQFF.

The V call is TRBV6-1, the J call TRBJ2-7, with D unresolved. The V end was cut by 10 bases, the J end by 3 bases, with 22 bases between. The length of the CDR3 is 15 residues. Germline CDR1 is MNHNS and CDR2 is SASEGT. CDR3 nucleotides: TGTGCCACCCTACCCCCCCCGAATCTCGGCTACGAGCAGTACTTC. Its protein product is CATLPPPNLGYEQYF.

V and J are TRBV5-4 and TRBJ2-5; 7 bases match TRBD1. Looked up from germline, CDR1 is SGHNT and CDR2 is YYREEE (reference sequence). This CDR3 has 15 amino acids. V lost 4 bases to trimming and J lost 4 bases; unmatched junction nucleotides: 10. The CDR3 sequence is CASSPRQGSGETQYF. The CDR3 coding sequence is TGTGCCAGCAGCCCCCGACAGGGATCAGGAGAGACCCAGTACTTC.

This clonotype turned up a few times. This clone may be a read error of a much larger clone one base away. The chain joins TRBV5-1 to TRBJ2-2, with D unclear. The CDR3 covers 14 residues. The germline gives CDR1 SGHRS, CDR2 YFSETQ. Trimming cost V 0 bases and J 1 base, with 4 bases left between them. In nucleotides, the CDR3 is TGCGCCAGCAGCTTGGATGGGAACACCGGGGAGCTGTTTTTT. Translation: CASSLDGNTGELFF.

This clonotype occurred many times. The rearrangement uses TRBV29-1 and TRBJ2-2, with D perhaps TRBD2 (6 bases). With 5 bases removed from V and 6 bases from J, the gap between germline ends came to 22 bases. The CDR3 length is 16 residues. The germline V gene has CDR1 SQVTM and CDR2 ANQGSEA. CDR3 sequence reads: CSVSRAAGSKSGELFF. DNA of the CDR3: TGCAGCGTTAGTCGGGCAGCGGGTTCGAAGTCCGGGGAGCTGTTTTTT.

This clonotype appeared many times. V and J are TRBV5-1 and TRBJ2-7; D could derive from TRBD1 or TRBD2 (5 bases each). Trimming shortened V by 3 bases and J by 0 bases, and 10 bases separated the two germline ends. Germline assignment: CDR1 SGHRS and CDR2 YFSETQ. This CDR3 contains 14 residues. The CDR3 spells CASSSGPSSYEQYF. The CDR3 bases are TGCGCCAGCAGCTCGGGACCGTCCTCCTACGAGCAGTACTTC. Full variable domain (missing parts from reference TRBV5-1 and TRBJ2-7): KAGVTQTPRYLIKTRGQQVTLSCSPISGHRSVSWYQQTPGQGLQFLFEYFSETQRNKGNFPGRFSGRQFSNSRSEMNVSTLELGDSALYLCASSSGPSSYEQYFGPGTRLTVT.